This T cell receptor beta chain was observed in a study of regulatory T cells in long-lasting Graves disease. Construction of the TCR beta libraries employed iRepertoire HTBI primers in conjunction with Arm-PCR of CDR3 regions. TCRdb reprocessed the multiplex PCR reads with MiXCR, giving one entry per CDR3 protein. The data hold under 450,000 distinct CDR3 sequences, with about a sixth observed a single time. This CDR3 has 16 amino acids. Germline-derived CDR1 and CDR2 are SGHAT and FQNNGV. With regard to this clonotype: The junction shows a germline mismatch at one end, possibly a read error.

Time point given: newly diagnosed GD, antithyroid drugs for less than 3 months. Researchers made the TCR library from RNA that was extracted from PBMCs. The same sample was also used in a study of T cells in Graves' hyperthyroidism and ophthalmopathy. According to that study: When ophthalmopathy did not progress within 18 months, Graves' hyperthyroidism was considered stable. With a duration under 2 months, the hyperthyroidism was newly diagnosed in patients aged 18 to 65. Diagnoses rested on clinical symptoms, serum thyroxine and TRAb, thyroid ultrasound and orbital computed tomography.

The chain employs TRBV11-2 and TRBJ1-2, with D maybe TRBD1 (5 bases). The clonotype comes from a woman younger than 35 with Graves disease. The sample in question was peripheral blood mononuclear cells (PBMCs), obtained at new diagnosis, from a patient treated with antithyroid drugs. The CDR3 DNA is TGTGCCGGCAGCCTCTCGACAGAAAGCTCTAACTATGGCTACACCTTC. It translates to CAGSLSTESSNYGYTF.